This T cell receptor beta chain was recovered during a study of blood T cell repertoires in COVID-19. Study-wide context: Both acute and convalescent COVID-19 samples were obtained from the United States, Italy and Spain. PBMCs, B-cell-depleted T cells, or T cells provided the cDNA or gDNA that made up the material.

Seattle enrolled patients during active infection and tracked them longitudinally. The CDR3 has 13 residues. V lost 7 bases and J lost 5, with 14 bases in between. The V gene's germline CDR1 is LGHNA and CDR2 YSLEER. Source study methods: Amplification of reference gene primers was used by the study to estimate nucleated cell counts. Profiled with immunoSEQ multiplex PCR; TCRdb holds only in-frame clones, not every one. The V and J calls and clone size come from that table; D and trimming were worked out from the DNA. The repertoire holds 450,000 or so clones, with 75% to 90% as singletons. V usage is TRBV4-3 and J usage is TRBJ1-2, with D maybe TRBD1 (5 bases). This receptor was identified in a woman aged 40 to 55 with COVID-19, enrolled during active disease. Sequencing input: peripheral blood. In DNA form, the CDR3 reads TGCGCCAGCAATAAAGAACCAGGGTATGGCTACACCTTC. Translated, it gives CASNKEPGYGYTF.